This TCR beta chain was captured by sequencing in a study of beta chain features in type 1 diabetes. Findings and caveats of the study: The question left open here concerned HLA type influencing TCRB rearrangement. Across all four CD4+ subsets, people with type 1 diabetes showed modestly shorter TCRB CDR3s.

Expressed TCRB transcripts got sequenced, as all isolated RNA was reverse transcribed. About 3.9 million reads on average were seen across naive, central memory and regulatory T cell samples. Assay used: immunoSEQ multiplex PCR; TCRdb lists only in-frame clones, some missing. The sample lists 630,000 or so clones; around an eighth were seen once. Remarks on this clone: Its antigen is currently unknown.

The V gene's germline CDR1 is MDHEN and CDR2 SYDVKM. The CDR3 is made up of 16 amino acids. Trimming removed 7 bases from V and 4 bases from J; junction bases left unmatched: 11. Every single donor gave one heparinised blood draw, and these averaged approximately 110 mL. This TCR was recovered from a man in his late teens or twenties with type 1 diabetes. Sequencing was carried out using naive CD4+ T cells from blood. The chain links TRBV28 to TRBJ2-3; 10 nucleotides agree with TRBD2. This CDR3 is CASIELAGHNSDTQYF. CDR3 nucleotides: TGTGCCAGCATCGAACTAGCGGGGCATAACTCAGATACGCAGTATTTT. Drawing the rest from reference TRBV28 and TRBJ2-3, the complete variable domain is DVKVTQSSRYLVKRTGEKVFLECVQDMDHENMFWYRQDPGLGLRLIYFSYDVKMKEKGDIPEGYSVSREKKERFSLILESASTNQTSMYLCASIELAGHNSDTQYFGPGTRLTVL.